One sample yielded the 27 T cell receptor beta chains listed below, sequenced in a study of vaccination and CD4 T cells after COVID-19. What these receptors recognize is not known. The Oncomine TCR Beta short-read assay was applied to DNA of cultured CD4+ T cells. One entry per CDR3 protein, called by TCRdb with MiXCR from the PCR reads. Counted here are approximately 2,500 distinct CDR3 sequences, 30% to 35% occurring once; the ten biggest clones make up 45%. Treatment given: roughly 10-day PBMC culture with coronavirus spike peptide pools or control peptides (ViraFEST assay). The sequenced sample consisted of CD4+ T cells from blood, cultured in vitro. These receptors were obtained from a human donor who had recovered from COVID-19.

This sequence joins TRBV6-1 and TRBJ2-7; D is undetermined. Between the trimmed V and J ends, which lost 2 bases and 2 bases, there was a span of 7 bases. The CDR3 spans 13 residues. Germline CDR1 reads MNHNS; CDR2 reads SASEGT. The CDR3 spells CASSETAAYEQYF. For the CDR3, the DNA is TGTGCCAGCAGTGAAACGGCAGCCTACGAGCAGTACTTC.

V gene TRBV20-1 combines with J gene TRBJ1-4; D call uncertain. Trimming cost V 3 bases and J 6 bases, with 11 bases left between them. The germline gives CDR1 DFQATT, CDR2 SNEGSKA (reference sequence). The CDR3 has 13 amino acids. This CDR3 is CSASEGNDEKLFF. The CDR3 DNA sequence: TGCAGTGCTAGTGAGGGTAATGATGAAAAACTGTTTTTT.

V gene TRBV30 combines with J gene TRBJ1-1; D unclear. The V gene's germline CDR1 is GTSNPN and CDR2 SVGIG (reference sequence). The CDR3 loop spans 12 amino acids. Trimming took off 5 bases at V and 3 bases at J, with 10 bases between the two ends. The CDR3 loop is CAWLPWDTEAFF. CDR3 in DNA: TGTGCCTGGCTTCCCTGGGACACTGAAGCTTTCTTT. The complete variable domain, with remaining parts taken from reference TRBV30 and TRBJ1-1, reads SQTIHQWPATLVQPVGSPLSLECTVEGTSNPNLYWYRQAAGRGLQLLFYSVGIGQISSEVPQNLSASRPQDRQFILSSKKLLLSDSGFYLCAWLPWDTEAFFGQGTRLTVV.

This clonotype was seen more than once but under ten times. This chain connects TRBV10-1 to TRBJ1-1; D is perhaps TRBD1 (6 bases). V was clipped by 5 bases and J by 5 bases, with 12 bases between them. The CDR3 loop spans 13 amino acids. The V gene's germline CDR1 is WNHNN and CDR2 SYGVQD (reference sequence). The CDR3 sequence is CASSLQGETEAFF. The DNA of the CDR3 is TGCGCCAGCAGTCTACAGGGTGAGACTGAAGCTTTCTTT.

By sample fraction, this clonotype is medium-sized (0.01 to 0.1%). CDR3 nucleotide sequence: TGTGCCAGCAGTCCCCTCCCCACACCGGATGGCTACACCTTC. It is translated as CASSPLPTPDGYTF. The V call is TRBV6-1, the J call TRBJ1-2; the D is unclear. This CDR3 region has 14 residues. Trimming stripped 5 bases from V and 6 bases from J, with 16 bases between. Germline V gives CDR1 MNHNS, CDR2 SASEGT.

V usage is TRBV6-1 and J usage is TRBJ1-2; D unresolved. The CDR3 has 16 residues. Trimming took 5 bases from V and 4 from J, leaving 20 bases between them. Germline CDR1 and CDR2: MNHNS and SASEGT. The DNA for the CDR3 is TGTGCCAGCAGTCGTAACGGGCCTAAGCAGAGCTATGGCTACACCTTC. Its translation is CASSRNGPKQSYGYTF.

The rearrangement links TRBV23-1 to TRBJ2-3; D perhaps matches TRBD2 (5 bases). TRBV23-1 is marked as an open reading frame, function uncertain. CDR3 size: 15 residues. The germline V and J ends were trimmed by 6 bases and 0 bases, with 13 bases remaining between them. CDR3 DNA: TGCGCCAGCAGCCAGCGGAGCCCTAGCACAGATACGCAGTATTTT. It specifies CASSQRSPSTDTQYF.

The chain is built from TRBV29-1 and TRBJ1-5; 9 nucleotides line up with TRBD1. Per germline, CDR1 SQVTM and CDR2 ANQGSEA. V lost 7 bases, J lost 4 bases, and 8 bases stayed unmatched. The CDR3 covers 14 residues. The CDR3 sequence is CSAGTGSANQPQHF. The CDR3 coding sequence is TGCAGCGCAGGGACAGGGTCGGCGAATCAGCCCCAGCATTTT.

The chain employs TRBV25-1 and TRBJ1-2, with 8 bases lining up with TRBD1. The J segment lost 8 bases and the V segment lost 9 bases, leaving 11 bases of the junction unmatched. CDR3 length: 13 amino acids. Germline V CDR1 and CDR2: MGHDK, SYGVNS. The CDR3 loop is CASRYSQGEGYTF. Here the CDR3 DNA reads TGTGCCAGTAGATATTCACAGGGGGAGGGCTACACCTTC.

The chain employs TRBV29-1 and TRBJ2-1; D is ambiguous. CDR1 is SQVTM and CDR2 is ANQGSEA in the germline V gene. Deletions cut 4 bases from V and 6 bases from J, with 16 bases between. The CDR3 sequence is 14 residues long. In DNA, the CDR3 is TGCAGCGTTGGACACAACTTATACTTCAATGAGCAGTTCTTC. Its protein product is CSVGHNLYFNEQFF.

The chain combines TRBV2 with TRBJ1-1; D gene ambiguous. Trimming removed 0 bases at V and 4 bases at J, with 15 bases between. This CDR3 contains 16 residues. The germline V gene has CDR1 SNHLY and CDR2 FYNNEI. The CDR3 region is CASSEALNGRSTEAFF. CDR3 DNA: TGTGCCAGCAGTGAAGCGCTTAATGGGAGGAGCACTGAAGCTTTCTTT.

The CDR3 sequence is CASSFGGSYEQYF. The CDR3 DNA reads TGTGCCAGCAGTTTTGGGGGATCCTACGAGCAGTACTTC. This rearrangement joins TRBV12-3 or TRBV12-4 to TRBJ2-7; D may correspond to TRBD1 or TRBD2 (5 bases each). The CDR3 totals 13 residues. V was shortened by 3 bases and J by 1 base, with 7 bases between the two germline ends.

This clonotype was seen only a few times. The chain is built from TRBV6-2 or TRBV6-3 and TRBJ2-2, with 7 positions matching TRBD1. Germline CDR1 and CDR2: MNHEY and SVGEGT. Trimming removed 7 bases from V and 3 bases from J; junction bases left unmatched: 5. CDR3 size: 14 residues. In DNA, the CDR3 is TGTGCCAGCATTTGGGGACAGTACACCGGGGAGCTGTTTTTT. This gives the protein CASIWGQYTGELFF.

This clonotype was picked up a small number of times. The chain employs TRBV7-2 and TRBJ2-7; tentative D call: TRBD2 (6 bases). The germline V gene has CDR1 SGHTA and CDR2 FQGNSA. CDR3 length: 15 residues. V was trimmed by 2 bases and J by 0 bases, leaving 11 bases between them. The CDR3 loop reads CASSLRGASSYEQYF. CDR3 in DNA: TGTGCCAGCAGCTTACGCGGGGCGAGCTCCTACGAGCAGTACTTC.

This clonotype was counted only a few times. The V call is TRBV30, the J call TRBJ1-6; D unclear. V was trimmed by 2 bases and J by 7 bases, leaving 3 bases between them. Germline loops: CDR1 GTSNPN, CDR2 SVGIG (reference sequence). The CDR3 totals 11 residues. CDR3 in DNA: TGTGCCTGGAGTAGCAATTCACCCCTCCACTTT. Its protein is CAWSSNSPLHF.

V and J are TRBV27 and TRBJ1-1; 8 positions agree with TRBD1. The CDR3 runs to 14 residues. Germline V gene lookup returns CDR1 MNHEY and CDR2 SMNVEV (reference sequence). With 5 bases clipped from V and 7 bases from J, the junction kept 9 bases outside the gene matches. CDR3 nucleotides: TGTGCCAGCAGTCCTGGGATTGGGACAGGTGAAGCTTTCTTT. The encoded protein is CASSPGIGTGEAFF.

The sample holds a few counts of this clonotype. The rearrangement links TRBV10-3 to TRBJ2-3, with D unresolved. The length of the CDR3 is 11 residues. The ends were cut back, 5 bases at V and 2 bases at J, with 2 bases in the middle. CDR1 ENHRY and CDR2 SYGVKD come from the germline V gene. CDR3 protein: CAISYTDTQYF. DNA of the CDR3: TGTGCCATCAGTTACACAGATACGCAGTATTTT.

This clonotype was recorded a few times. A junction boundary mismatches the germline segment, possibly from a read error. The chain is built from TRBV5-4 and TRBJ2-5; possibly TRBD2 for D (5 bases). CDR3 length equals 15 residues. Germline V CDR1 and CDR2: SGHNT, YYREEE (reference sequence). The CDR3 loop reads CASSLEQTNQETQYF. The CDR3 DNA reads as TGTGCCAGCAGCTTGGAACAGACTAACCAGGAGACCCAGTACTTC.

This clonotype was counted once. V is TRBV20-1 and J is TRBJ1-1, with D hard to call. The CDR3 sequence is 13 residues long. Germline lookup yields CDR1 DFQATT and CDR2 SNEGSKA (reference sequence). V was clipped by 5 bases and J by 1 base, with 11 bases between them. CDR3 sequence (DNA): TGCAGTGCTCCGGGAGATTCGAACACTGAAGCTTTCTTT. It encodes CSAPGDSNTEAFF.

This clonotype rates as medium-sized. This chain links TRBV6-1 with TRBJ1-1; a weak D match, TRBD1 (5 bases). Germline V gene sequence: CDR1 MNHNS, CDR2 SASEGT. The CDR3 extends over 11 amino acids. Trimming took off 7 bases at V and 9 bases at J, with 12 bases between the two ends. The CDR3 region has the DNA TGTGCCAGCACGAAAGGGGAAAAAGCTTTCTTT. Translated: CASTKGEKAFF.

The chain links TRBV12-3 or TRBV12-4 to TRBJ2-1, with 7 bases that match TRBD2. The CDR3 extends over 13 amino acids. V lost 3 bases to trimming and J lost 10 bases; unmatched junction nucleotides: 6. CDR3 protein: CASSFLLLAEQFF. The CDR3 coding sequence is TGTGCCAGCAGTTTTCTCCTACTAGCGGAGCAGTTCTTC.

This clonotype was observed a few times. The CDR3: CASLRTGNFHYGYTF. The CDR3 bases are TGTGCCAGCCTTCGGACAGGGAATTTTCACTATGGCTACACCTTC. The rearrangement joins TRBV6-1 to TRBJ1-2; 8 bases match TRBD1. CDR1 is MNHNS, CDR2 SASEGT, per germline. The CDR3 covers 15 residues. Germline trimming cut 8 bases from V and 3 bases from J; bases unmatched to any gene: 11.

By sample fraction, this clonotype is medium-sized. The V gene is TRBV6-5, the J gene TRBJ1-1; no firm D call. The CDR3 loop spans 13 amino acids. Trimming left V 2 bases short and J 1 base short, with 5 bases between. Germline V gene lookup returns CDR1 MNHEY and CDR2 SVGAGI. The CDR3 here is CASSYGQNTEAFF. CDR3 in DNA: TGTGCCAGCAGTTACGGCCAGAACACTGAAGCTTTCTTT.

The chain recombines TRBV5-1 with TRBJ1-2; 7 bases map to TRBD1. Germline V gene data show CDR1 as SGHRS and CDR2 as YFSETQ. The CDR3 loop spans 16 amino acids. The junction had 9 bases not matched to a gene; V was cut back by 4 bases and J by 0 bases. CDR3 sequence reads: CASSTGQILANYGYTF. CDR3 sequence (DNA): TGCGCCAGCAGCACGGGACAGATCCTAGCTAACTATGGCTACACCTTC.

This clonotype was observed a few times. In DNA, the CDR3 is TGTGCCAGTAGCCGTGTGGCCACTGAAGCTTTCTTT. It codes for CASSRVATEAFF. The chain combines TRBV19 with TRBJ1-1; D remains unclear. Germline V gene data show CDR1 as LNHDA and CDR2 as SQIVND (reference sequence). Trimming removed 6 bases at V and 4 bases at J, with 9 bases between. The CDR3 loop spans 12 amino acids.

The table lists this clonotype with a count of one. The chain uses TRBV12-3 or TRBV12-4 and TRBJ2-3; the match to TRBD2 covers 8 bases. The ends lost 1 base at V and 2 bases at J; junction bases unmatched: 5. The CDR3 runs to 16 residues. CDR3 region: CASSLGQRGSTDTQYF. The CDR3 DNA reads TGTGCCAGCAGTTTAGGCCAGCGGGGGTCCACAGATACGCAGTATTTT.

This clonotype was counted a single time. This chain joins TRBV11-2 and TRBJ2-5, with TRBD2 matching over 10 bases. Losses at the gene ends were 1 base for V and 1 base for J; bases not matched to a gene: 12. Germline CDR1 is SGHAT and CDR2 is FQNNGV. This CDR3 region has 19 residues. Written as DNA, the CDR3 is TGTGCCAGCAGCTTAGGAATGCGTTGGGCTAGCGGGGGCCAAGAGACCCAGTACTTC. Encoded protein: CASSLGMRWASGGQETQYF.